This paragraph reports one T cell receptor (beta chain). This specimen comes from a study of blood T cell repertoires in COVID-19. The protocol was immunoSEQ multiplex PCR, while the TCRdb copy is restricted to in-frame clones and leaves out a portion. In the table there are 100,000 to 150,000 clones, roughly four fifths of which are singletons. Between the trimmed V and J ends, which lost 0 bases and 12 bases, there was a span of 18 bases. This CDR3 has 14 residues. CDR1 is SGHRS, CDR2 YFSETQ, per germline. Sequencing was carried out using peripheral blood. The chain combines TRBV5-1 with TRBJ1-2, with D perhaps matching TRBD1 (6 bases). The clonotype was recovered from a man aged 55 to 70 with acute or convalescent COVID-19. The CDR3 DNA reads as TGCGCCAGCAGCTTGGGGGAGATCAGGGGACCCGACACCTTC. Its translation: CASSLGEIRGPDTF.